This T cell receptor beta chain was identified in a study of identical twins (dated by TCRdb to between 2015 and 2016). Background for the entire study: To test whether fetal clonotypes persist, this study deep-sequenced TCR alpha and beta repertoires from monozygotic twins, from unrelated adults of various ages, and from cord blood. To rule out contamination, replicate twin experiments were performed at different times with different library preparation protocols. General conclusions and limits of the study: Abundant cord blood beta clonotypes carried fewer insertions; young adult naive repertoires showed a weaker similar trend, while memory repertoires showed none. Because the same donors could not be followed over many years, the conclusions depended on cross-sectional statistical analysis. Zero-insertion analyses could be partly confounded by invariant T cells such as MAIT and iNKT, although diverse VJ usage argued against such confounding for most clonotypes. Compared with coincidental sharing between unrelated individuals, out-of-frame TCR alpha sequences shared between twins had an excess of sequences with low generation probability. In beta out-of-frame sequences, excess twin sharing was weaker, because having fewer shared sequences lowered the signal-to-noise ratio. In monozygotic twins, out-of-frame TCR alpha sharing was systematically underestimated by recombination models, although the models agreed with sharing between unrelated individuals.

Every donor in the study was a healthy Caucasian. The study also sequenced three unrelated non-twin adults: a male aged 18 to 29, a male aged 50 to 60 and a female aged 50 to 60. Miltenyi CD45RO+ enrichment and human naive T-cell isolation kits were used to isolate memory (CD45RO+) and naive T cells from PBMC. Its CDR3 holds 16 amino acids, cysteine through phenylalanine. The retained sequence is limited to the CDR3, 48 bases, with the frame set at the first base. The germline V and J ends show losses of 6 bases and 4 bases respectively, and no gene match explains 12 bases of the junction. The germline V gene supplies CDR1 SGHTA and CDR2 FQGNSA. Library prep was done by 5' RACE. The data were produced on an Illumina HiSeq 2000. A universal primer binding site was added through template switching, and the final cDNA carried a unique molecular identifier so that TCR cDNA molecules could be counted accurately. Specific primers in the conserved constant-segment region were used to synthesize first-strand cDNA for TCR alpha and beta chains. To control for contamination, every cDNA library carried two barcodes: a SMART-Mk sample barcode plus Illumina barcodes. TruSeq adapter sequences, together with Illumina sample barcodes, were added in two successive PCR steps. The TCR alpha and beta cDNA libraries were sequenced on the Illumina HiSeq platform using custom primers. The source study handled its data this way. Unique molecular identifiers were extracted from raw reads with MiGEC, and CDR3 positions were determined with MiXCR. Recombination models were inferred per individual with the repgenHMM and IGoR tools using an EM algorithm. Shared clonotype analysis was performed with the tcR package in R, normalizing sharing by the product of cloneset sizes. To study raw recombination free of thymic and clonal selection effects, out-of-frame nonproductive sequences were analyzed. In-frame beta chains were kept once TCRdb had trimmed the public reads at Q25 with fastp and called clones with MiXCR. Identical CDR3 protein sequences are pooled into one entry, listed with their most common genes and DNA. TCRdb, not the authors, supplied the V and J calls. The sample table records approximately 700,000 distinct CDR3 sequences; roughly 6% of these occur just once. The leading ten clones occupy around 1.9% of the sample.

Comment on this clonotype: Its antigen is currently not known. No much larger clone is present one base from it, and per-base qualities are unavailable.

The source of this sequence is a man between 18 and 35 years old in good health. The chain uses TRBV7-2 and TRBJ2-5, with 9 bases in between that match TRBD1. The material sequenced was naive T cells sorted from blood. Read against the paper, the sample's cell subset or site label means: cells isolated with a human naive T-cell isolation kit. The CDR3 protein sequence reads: CASSNTGTGSVETQYF. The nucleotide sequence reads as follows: TGTGCCAGCAGTAACACCGGGACAGGGAGCGTAGAGACCCAGTACTTC.